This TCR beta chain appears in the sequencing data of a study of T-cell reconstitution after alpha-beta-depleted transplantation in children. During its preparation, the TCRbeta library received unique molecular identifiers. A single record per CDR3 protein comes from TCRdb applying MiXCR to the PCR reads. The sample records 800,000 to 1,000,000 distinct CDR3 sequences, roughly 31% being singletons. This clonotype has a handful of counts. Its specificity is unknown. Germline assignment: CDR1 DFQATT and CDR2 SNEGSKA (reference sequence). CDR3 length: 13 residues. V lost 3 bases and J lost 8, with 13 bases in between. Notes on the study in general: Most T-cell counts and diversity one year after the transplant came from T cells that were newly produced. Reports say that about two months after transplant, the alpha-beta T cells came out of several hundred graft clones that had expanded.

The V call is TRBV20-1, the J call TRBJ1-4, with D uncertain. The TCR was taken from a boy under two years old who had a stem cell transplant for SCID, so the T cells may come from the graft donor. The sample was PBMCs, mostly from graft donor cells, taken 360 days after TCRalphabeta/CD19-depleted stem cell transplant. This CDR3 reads CSASIGYREKLFF. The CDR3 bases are TGCAGTGCTAGTATAGGGTATCGAGAAAAACTGTTTTTT.